The T cell receptor beta chain under discussion was sequenced for a study of blood T cell repertoires in COVID-19. Turning to the study itself: Acute-phase and convalescent COVID-19 samples originated in the United States, Italy and Spain. Sample material is recorded as cDNA or gDNA derived from T cells, B-cell-depleted T cells, or PBMCs.

In the original analysis: Nucleated cell number was recorded as an estimate derived from reference gene primer amplification. Using immunoSEQ multiplex PCR, the repertoire was profiled, and TCRdb retains in-frame clones only, with some absent. From that table come the V and J calls and clone size; the DNA was used to work out D and trimming. The sample yields hundreds of thousands of clones, roughly 80% seen once. From germline, CDR1 is MGHRA and CDR2 YSYEKL. J was trimmed by 3 bases and V by 1 base; bases with no gene match: 9. This CDR3 region has 17 residues. The chain joins TRBV4-1 to TRBJ2-3; 8 nucleotides match TRBD2. The specimen sequenced was peripheral blood. This clonotype originated in a middle-aged woman with active or convalescent COVID-19. CDR3 DNA sequence: TGCGCCAGCAGCCAAGGGGCGGGACTAGTGGGTACAGATACGCAGTATTTT. It translates to CASSQGAGLVGTDTQYF.